This T cell receptor (beta chain) was sequenced for a study of CXCR3-negative and CXCR3-positive naive CD8 T cells. Study-wide results and limits: A higher hydrophobicity marked the TRB CDR3s of CXCR3-positive naive cells versus CXCR3-negative naive cells. TRBV-TRBJ usage matched between naive CXCR3-negative and CXCR3-positive cells but not between memory cells.

Researchers reported sorting every CD8+ T cell subset in triplicate, roughly 300,000 cells per sort. CD45RO-CCR7+CD27+CD95- expression identified naive CD8+ T cells. With respect to this clonotype: What it binds is unknown.

CDR1 and CDR2 from the germline V gene are SEHNR and FQNEAQ (reference sequence). This CDR3 spans 16 amino acids. UMI-labeled TRB cDNA libraries were prepared by 5' RACE. From its re-call of the 5' RACE reads, TCRdb lists each CDR3 protein once, without DNA. The sample has some 150,000 distinct CDR3 sequences. The chain carries TRBV7-9 and TRBJ1-6; no DNA is available, so the TRBD1 call from TCRdb remains unchecked. The clonotype originates from a human donor in good health. Some clones in this sample may be carry-over from other donors' samples. The sequenced material came from naive CXCR3+ CD8+ T cells from blood. Subset denoted: CD45RO-CCR7+CD27+CD95- naive CD8+ T cells expressing CXCR3 (TNR3+). The CDR3 sequence: CASSLSSTGWKSPLHF.